This entry lists 8 T cell receptor beta chains sequenced from one sample in a study of blood T cell repertoires in COVID-19. TCRdb's table, derived via immunoSEQ multiplex PCR, lists solely in-frame clones and lacks some. This sample has over 200,000 clones, with 80% to 85% found just once. The sample taken for sequencing was peripheral blood. These receptors were obtained from a human donor in a cohort sampled during active COVID-19.

The table lists this clone with a count of one. The chain recombines TRBV20-1 with TRBJ1-5; 7 bases align to TRBD1. This CDR3 contains 16 residues. V lost 3 bases, J lost 0 bases, and 8 bases stayed unmatched. Germline-derived CDR1 and CDR2 are DFQATT and SNEGSKA (reference sequence). This CDR3 reads CSASAGNRGSNQPQHF. CDR3 bases: TGCAGTGCTAGTGCAGGGAACAGGGGTAGCAATCAGCCCCAGCATTTT.

V gene TRBV18 combines with J gene TRBJ2-1, with D perhaps matching TRBD2 (6 bases). The germline CDR1 and CDR2 sequences are KGHSH and LQKENI. The CDR3 totals 16 residues. V was shortened by 3 bases and J by 8 bases, with 20 bases between the two germline ends. CDR3 residues: CASSPRGAGINDEQFF. For the CDR3, the DNA is TGTGCCAGCTCACCCCGTGGGGCGGGGATCAACGATGAGCAGTTCTTC.

For this clone: Other DNA sequences in the sample encode the same CDR3. The rearrangement links TRBV11-2 to TRBJ2-7, with 7 bases identical to TRBD1. Germline-derived CDR1 and CDR2 are SGHAT and FQNNGV. This CDR3 has 14 amino acids. The ends lost 6 bases at V and 0 bases at J; junction bases unmatched: 5. The DNA for the CDR3 is TGTGCCAGCAGTCAGGACAGGTCCTCCTACGAGCAGTACTTC. Amino acid sequence: CASSQDRSSYEQYF.

The V call is TRBV20-1, the J call TRBJ2-7, with a tentative D call TRBD2 (6 bases). The ends were cut back, 3 bases at V and 0 bases at J, with 12 bases in the middle. CDR1 and CDR2 from the germline V gene are DFQATT and SNEGSKA (reference sequence). The CDR3 loop spans 14 amino acids. CDR3 in DNA: TGCAGTGCTAGTGTTCTAGCGTTCTCCTACGAGCAGTACTTC. It translates to CSASVLAFSYEQYF.

J is TRBJ2-1 and V is TRBV6-5, with TRBD2 identical over 9 bases. V lost 0 bases to trimming and J lost 6 bases; unmatched junction nucleotides: 3. The CDR3 length is 15 residues. Per germline, CDR1 MNHEY and CDR2 SVGAGI. This CDR3 reads CASSYSGGRGNEQFF. For the CDR3, the DNA is TGTGCCAGCAGTTACTCGGGCGGGAGGGGCAATGAGCAGTTCTTC.

This clone was detected only a few times. The chain has TRBV30 and TRBJ2-1; TRBD2 matches 9 bases. This CDR3 is built from 13 residues. Germline CDR1 reads GTSNPN; CDR2 reads SVGIG (reference sequence). V was pared by 6 bases and J by 8 bases, with 8 bases of the junction left unmatched. The CDR3 bases are TGTGCCTGCAAGGGACTAGCAGACCATGAGCAGTTCTTC. Protein product: CACKGLADHEQFF.

The CDR3 reads CASSSGLAKETQYF. The CDR3 region has the DNA TGTGCCAGCAGCTCCGGACTAGCGAAAGAGACCCAGTACTTC. The genes are TRBV5-6 and TRBJ2-5, with TRBD2 matching over 9 bases. The CDR3 runs to 14 residues. Germline trimming cut 3 bases from V and 3 bases from J; bases unmatched to any gene: 3. In germline, CDR1 is SGHDT, CDR2 YYEEEE. Full variable domain (outside the CDR3, taken from reference TRBV5-6 and TRBJ2-5): DAGVTQSPTHLIKTRGQQVTLRCSPKSGHDTVSWYQQALGQGPQFIFQYYEEEERQRGNFPDRFSGHQFPNYSSELNVNALLLGDSALYLCASSSGLAKETQYFGPGTRLLVL.

This chain joins TRBV29-1 and TRBJ2-3, with D hard to call. CDR3 length: 12 residues. Germline values: CDR1 SQVTM, CDR2 ANQGSEA. V was trimmed by 4 bases and J by 0 bases, leaving 5 bases between them. The CDR3 coding sequence is TGCAGCGTTGCACAGAGCACAGATACGCAGTATTTT. Amino acid sequence: CSVAQSTDTQYF.